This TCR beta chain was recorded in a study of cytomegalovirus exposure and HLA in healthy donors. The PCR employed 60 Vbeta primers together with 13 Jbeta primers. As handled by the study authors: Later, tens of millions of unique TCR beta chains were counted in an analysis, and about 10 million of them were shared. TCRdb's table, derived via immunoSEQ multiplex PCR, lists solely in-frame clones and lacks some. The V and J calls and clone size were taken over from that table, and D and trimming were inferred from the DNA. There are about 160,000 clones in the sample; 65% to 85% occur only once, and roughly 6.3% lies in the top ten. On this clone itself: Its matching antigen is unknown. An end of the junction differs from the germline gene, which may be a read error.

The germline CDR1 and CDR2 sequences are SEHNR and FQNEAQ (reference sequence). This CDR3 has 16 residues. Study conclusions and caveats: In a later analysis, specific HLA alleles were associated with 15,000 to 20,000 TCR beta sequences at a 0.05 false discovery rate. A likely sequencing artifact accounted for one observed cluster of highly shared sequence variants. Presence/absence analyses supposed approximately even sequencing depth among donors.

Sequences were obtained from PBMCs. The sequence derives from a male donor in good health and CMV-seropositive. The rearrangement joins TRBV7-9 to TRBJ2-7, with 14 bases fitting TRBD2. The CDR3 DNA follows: TGTTCCAGCAGCGTCGGGACTAGCGGGAGCTCCTACGAGCAGTACTTC. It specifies CSSSVGTSGSSYEQYF.